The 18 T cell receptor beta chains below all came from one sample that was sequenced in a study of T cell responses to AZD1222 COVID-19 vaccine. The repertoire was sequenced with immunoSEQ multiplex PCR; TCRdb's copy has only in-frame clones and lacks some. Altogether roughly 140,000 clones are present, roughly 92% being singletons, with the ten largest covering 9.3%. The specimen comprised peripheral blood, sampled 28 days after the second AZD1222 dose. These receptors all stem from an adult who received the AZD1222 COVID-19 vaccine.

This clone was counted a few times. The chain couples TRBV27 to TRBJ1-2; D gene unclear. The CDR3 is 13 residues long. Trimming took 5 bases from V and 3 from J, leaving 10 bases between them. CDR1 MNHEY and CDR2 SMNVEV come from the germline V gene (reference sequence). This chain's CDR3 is CASSREADYGYTF. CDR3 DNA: TGTGCCAGCAGTAGGGAGGCTGACTATGGCTACACCTTC.

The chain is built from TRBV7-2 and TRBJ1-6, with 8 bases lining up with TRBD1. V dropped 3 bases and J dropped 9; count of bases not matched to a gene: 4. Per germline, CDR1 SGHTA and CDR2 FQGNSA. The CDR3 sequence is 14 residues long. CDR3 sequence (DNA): TGTGCCAGCAGCTTTGGACAGGGAGGTTCACCCCTCCACTTT. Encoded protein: CASSFGQGGSPLHF.

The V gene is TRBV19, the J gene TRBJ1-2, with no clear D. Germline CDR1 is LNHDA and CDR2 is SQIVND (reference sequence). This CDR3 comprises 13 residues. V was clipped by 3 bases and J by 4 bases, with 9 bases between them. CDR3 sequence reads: CASSIREGYGYTF. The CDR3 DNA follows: TGTGCCAGTAGTATCCGGGAGGGCTATGGCTACACCTTC.

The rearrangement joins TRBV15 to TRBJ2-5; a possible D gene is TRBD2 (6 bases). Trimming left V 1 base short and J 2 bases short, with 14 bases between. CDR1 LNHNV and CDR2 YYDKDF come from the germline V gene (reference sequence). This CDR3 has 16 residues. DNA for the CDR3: TGTGCCACCAGCAGAGGAAATAGCGCGGGACAAGAGACCCAGTACTTC. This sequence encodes CATSRGNSAGQETQYF.

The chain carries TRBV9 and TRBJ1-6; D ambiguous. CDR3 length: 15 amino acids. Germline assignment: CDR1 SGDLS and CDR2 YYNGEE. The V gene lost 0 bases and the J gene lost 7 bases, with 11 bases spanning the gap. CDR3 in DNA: TGTGCCAGCAGCGTAGTGGGAGGGTACAATTCACCCCTCCACTTT. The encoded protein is CASSVVGGYNSPLHF.

CDR3 amino acids: CSVEGGGPNEQFF. The CDR3, as DNA: TGCAGCGTTGAAGGGGGAGGGCCCAATGAGCAGTTCTTC. V gene TRBV29-1 combines with J gene TRBJ2-1, with 7 bases fitting TRBD2. The CDR3 is 13 residues long. CDR1 and CDR2 (germline): SQVTM, ANQGSEA. V gave up 1 base and J gave up 6 bases; unmatched junction bases: 3.

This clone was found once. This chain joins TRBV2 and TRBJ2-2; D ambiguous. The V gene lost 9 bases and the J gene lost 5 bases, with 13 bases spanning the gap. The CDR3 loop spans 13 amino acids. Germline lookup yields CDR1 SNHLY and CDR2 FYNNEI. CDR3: CASSLGATGELFF. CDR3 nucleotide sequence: TGTGCCAGTTCCTTAGGAGCAACCGGGGAGCTGTTTTTT.

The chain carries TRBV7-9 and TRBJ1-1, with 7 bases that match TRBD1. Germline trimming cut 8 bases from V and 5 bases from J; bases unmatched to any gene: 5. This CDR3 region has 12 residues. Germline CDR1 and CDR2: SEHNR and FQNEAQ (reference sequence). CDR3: CASAQGLTEAFF. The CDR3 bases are TGTGCCAGCGCACAGGGGTTGACTGAAGCTTTCTTT.

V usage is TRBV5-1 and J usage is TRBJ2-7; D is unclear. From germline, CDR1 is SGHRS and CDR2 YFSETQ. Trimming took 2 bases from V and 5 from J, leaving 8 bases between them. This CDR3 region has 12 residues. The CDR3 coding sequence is TGCGCCAGCAGCTTTCAGGAACACGAGCAGTACTTC. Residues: CASSFQEHEQYF.

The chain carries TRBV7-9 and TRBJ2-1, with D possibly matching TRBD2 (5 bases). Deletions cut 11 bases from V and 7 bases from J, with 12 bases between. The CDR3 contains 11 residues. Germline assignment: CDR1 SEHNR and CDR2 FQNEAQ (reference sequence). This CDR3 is CAPGWENEQFF. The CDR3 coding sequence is TGTGCCCCCGGATGGGAGAATGAGCAGTTCTTC.

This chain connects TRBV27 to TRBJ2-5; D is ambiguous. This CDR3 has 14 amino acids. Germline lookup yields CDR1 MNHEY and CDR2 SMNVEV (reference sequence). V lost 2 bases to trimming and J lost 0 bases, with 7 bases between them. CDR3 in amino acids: CASSLRQHQETQYF. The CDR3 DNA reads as TGTGCCAGCAGTTTACGGCAGCACCAAGAGACCCAGTACTTC.

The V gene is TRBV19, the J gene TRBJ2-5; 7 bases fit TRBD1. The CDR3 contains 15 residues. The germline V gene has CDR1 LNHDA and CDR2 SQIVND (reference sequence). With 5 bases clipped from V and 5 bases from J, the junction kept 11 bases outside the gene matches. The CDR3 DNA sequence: TGTGCCAGTAGTCTTGGGACAGCCCAGTCGGAGACCCAGTACTTC. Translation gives CASSLGTAQSETQYF.

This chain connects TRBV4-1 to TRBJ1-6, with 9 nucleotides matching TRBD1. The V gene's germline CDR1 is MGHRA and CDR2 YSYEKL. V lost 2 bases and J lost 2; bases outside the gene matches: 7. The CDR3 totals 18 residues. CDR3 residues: CASSQTAGTGTYNSPLHF. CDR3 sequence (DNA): TGCGCCAGCAGCCAAACAGCAGGGACAGGGACCTATAATTCACCCCTCCACTTT.

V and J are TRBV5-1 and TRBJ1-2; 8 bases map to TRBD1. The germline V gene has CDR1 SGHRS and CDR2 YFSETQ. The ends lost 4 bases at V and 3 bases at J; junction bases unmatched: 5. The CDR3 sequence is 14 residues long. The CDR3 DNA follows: TGCGCCAGCAGCCGAGGACAGGGCCACTATGGCTACACCTTC. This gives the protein CASSRGQGHYGYTF.

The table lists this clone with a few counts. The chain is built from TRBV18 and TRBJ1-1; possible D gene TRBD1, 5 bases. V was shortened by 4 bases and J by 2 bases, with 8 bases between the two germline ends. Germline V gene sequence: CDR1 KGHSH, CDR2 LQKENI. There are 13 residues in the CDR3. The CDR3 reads CASSQQENTEAFF. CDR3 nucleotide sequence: TGTGCCAGCTCACAACAGGAAAACACTGAAGCTTTCTTT.

The CDR3, as DNA: TGTGCCAGCAGCTTAACGTGTATGGGCAATCAGCCCCAGCATTTT. It is translated as CASSLTCMGNQPQHF. This sequence joins TRBV5-5 and TRBJ1-5; D is undetermined. Germline V gives CDR1 SGHKS, CDR2 YYEKEE (reference sequence). The CDR3 sequence is 15 residues long. The V end lost 2 bases, the J end lost 2 bases, and 11 bases lay between the germline ends.

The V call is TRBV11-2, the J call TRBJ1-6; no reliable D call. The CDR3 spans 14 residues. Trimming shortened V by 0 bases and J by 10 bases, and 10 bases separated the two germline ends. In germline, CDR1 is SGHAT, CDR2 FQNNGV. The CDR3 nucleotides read TGTGCCAGCAGCTTAGATCCCGGAGTCTCACCCCTCCACTTT. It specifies CASSLDPGVSPLHF.

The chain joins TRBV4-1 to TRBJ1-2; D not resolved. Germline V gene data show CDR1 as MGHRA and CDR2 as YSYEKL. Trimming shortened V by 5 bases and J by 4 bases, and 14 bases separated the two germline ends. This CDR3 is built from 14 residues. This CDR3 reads CASSEDAAFYGYTF. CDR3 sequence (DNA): TGCGCCAGCAGCGAGGATGCAGCGTTCTATGGCTACACCTTC.